This entry is about one TCR beta chain. The antigen is not known. The authors ran a second PCR of about 6 to 12 cycles using a sample-barcoded 5' primer and a J-beta primer mix. A single record per CDR3 protein comes from TCRdb applying MiXCR to the 5' RACE reads. Of about 1,500,000 distinct CDR3 sequences listed, 42% were seen once; the top ten hold 7.9%. The data stem from a study of blood T cells in healthy people across ages. The study's findings and limits: In older individuals, TCR beta diversity per million T cells was lower, falling roughly linearly with age.

The CDR3 has 13 amino acids. The V and J ends lost 3 bases and 4 bases respectively, with 9 bases between them. Germline loops: CDR1 SNHLY, CDR2 FYNNEI. The chain carries TRBV2 and TRBJ1-2; TRBD1 might be the D (6 bases). The sequenced material came from blood. This sequence originates from a young woman in good health. The CDR3 DNA sequence: TGTGCCAGCAGTGAGGTGGGGGCCTATGGCTACACCTTC. Its protein is CASSEVGAYGYTF.